Below, 28 T cell receptor beta chains from the same sample are listed, as sequenced in a study of blood T cell repertoires in COVID-19. Sequencing used immunoSEQ multiplex PCR; TCRdb keeps in-frame clones, though not all of them. The sample lists approximately 250,000 clones, around nine tenths occurring once. Input material: peripheral blood. The receptors here all came from a man aged 40-55 years with active or convalescent COVID-19.

The rearrangement joins TRBV5-4 to TRBJ2-3, with 8 bases fitting TRBD2. The CDR3 contains 18 residues. Germline V lookup: CDR1 SGHNT, CDR2 YYREEE (reference sequence). V lost 10 bases, J lost 1 base, and 20 bases stayed unmatched. The DNA for the CDR3 is TGTGCCGCCCGCTTGGGGGGGAGCGGGAGCGTTGGCACAGATACGCAGTATTTT. It translates to CAARLGGSGSVGTDTQYF.

The chain recombines TRBV6-6 with TRBJ2-1; 10 bases agree with TRBD2. This CDR3 region has 14 residues. Germline CDR1 MNHNY, CDR2 SVGAGI (reference sequence). The V and J ends lost 7 bases and 8 bases, in that order; junction bases with no gene match: 8. Here the CDR3 reads CASNIAGGIDEQFF. CDR3 nucleotides: TGTGCCAGCAACATAGCGGGGGGTATCGATGAGCAGTTCTTC.

V usage is TRBV23-1 and J usage is TRBJ2-7; tentatively, D is TRBD2 (6 bases). Being an ORF, TRBV23-1 has a function that is uncertain. The CDR3 contains 16 residues. The V end was cut by 0 bases, the J end by 4 bases, with 16 bases between. The CDR3 sequence: CASSQSKSGLRYEQYF. The CDR3 DNA follows: TGCGCCAGCAGTCAATCGAAATCGGGACTGAGGTACGAGCAGTACTTC.

This rearrangement joins TRBV5-6 to TRBJ1-2; 7 bases agree with TRBD1. Germline CDR1 reads SGHDT; CDR2 reads YYEEEE. This CDR3 has 13 amino acids. The junction had 5 bases not matched to a gene; V was cut back by 4 bases and J by 5 bases. This CDR3 reads CASSPTGYYGYTF. CDR3 bases: TGTGCCAGCAGCCCGACAGGGTATTATGGCTACACCTTC.

The rearrangement joins TRBV7-9 to TRBJ2-1; 16 bases are a match to TRBD2. CDR3 length: 16 residues. V was pared by 5 bases and J by 13 bases, with 11 bases of the junction left unmatched. The V gene's germline CDR1 is SEHNR and CDR2 FQNEAQ (reference sequence). The CDR3 sequence: CASSPGTSGGAREQFF. The CDR3, as DNA: TGTGCCAGCAGCCCCGGGACTAGCGGGGGGGCGAGGGAACAGTTCTTC.

The chain has TRBV4-1 and TRBJ1-3; tentative D call: TRBD1 (6 bases). V lost 1 base and J lost 3, with 25 bases in between. Germline lookup yields CDR1 MGHRA and CDR2 YSYEKL. The CDR3 runs 20 residues. CDR3 sequence reads: CASSQAHARGKMVFGNTIYF. For the CDR3, the DNA is TGCGCCAGCAGCCAAGCCCACGCCAGGGGAAAAATGGTGTTTGGAAACACCATATATTTT.

This clone was seen only a few times. This chain joins TRBV18 and TRBJ2-1; D is uncertain. Germline CDR1 and CDR2: KGHSH and LQKENI. V shed 4 bases and J shed 4 bases, with 8 bases lying between them. This CDR3 has 13 amino acids. The CDR3 coding sequence is TGTGCCAGCTCACGAAACGAGTACAATGAGCAGTTCTTC. Amino acid sequence: CASSRNEYNEQFF. Drawing the rest from reference TRBV18 and TRBJ2-1, the complete variable domain is NAGVMQNPRHLVRRRGQEARLRCSPMKGHSHVYWYRQLPEEGLKFMVYLQKENIIDESGMPKERFSAEFPKEGPSILRIQQVVRGDSAAYFCASSRNEYNEQFFGPGTRLTVL.

This clone was seen a single time. This rearrangement joins TRBV4-2 to TRBJ2-1, with 11 bases that match TRBD2. Germline CDR1 is LGHNA and CDR2 is YNFKEQ. The CDR3 totals 19 residues. The trim removed 4 bases at V and 6 bases at J, leaving 17 bases unmatched. The CDR3 DNA reads as TGTGCCAGCAGCCGCGAAGGGGCCACTAGCGGGGGCCAGTCCAATGAGCAGTTCTTC. This sequence encodes CASSREGATSGGQSNEQFF.

The table lists this clone with a few counts. The chain carries TRBV6-5 and TRBJ2-7, with 8 bases matching TRBD1. The V gene's germline CDR1 is MNHEY and CDR2 SVGAGI. V lost 4 bases and J lost 5; bases outside the gene matches: 7. The CDR3 is 14 amino acids. CDR3 nucleotide sequence: TGTGCCAGCAGTTTTTTCGGACAGGGTGACGAGCAGTACTTC. Its protein product is CASSFFGQGDEQYF.

The chain uses TRBV10-3 and TRBJ1-2; 7 nucleotides agree with TRBD1. J gave up 2 bases and V 10 bases, and 7 bases lay outside the gene matches. The CDR3 length is 13 residues. Germline CDR1 and CDR2: ENHRY and SYGVKD. For the CDR3, the DNA is TGTGCCACCTTACGGGACAGAAACTATGGCTACACCTTC. Translating it yields CATLRDRNYGYTF.

The chain links TRBV5-1 to TRBJ2-7; 8 nucleotides match TRBD1. The CDR3 covers 17 residues. The ends lost 4 bases at V and 1 base at J; junction bases unmatched: 13. The germline V gene encodes CDR1 SGHRS and CDR2 YFSETQ. The CDR3 region is CASSPGTGVTSSYEQYF. CDR3 nucleotides: TGCGCCAGCAGCCCTGGGACAGGCGTTACTAGTTCCTACGAGCAGTACTTC.

This clone was picked up a small number of times. CDR3 in DNA: TGTGCCAGCAGTGAGTCCGGGGGGACTTTGGTTGAGGAGCAGTACTTC. This sequence encodes CASSESGGTLVEEQYF. The chain has TRBV2 and TRBJ2-7; TRBD2 agrees at 7 bases. The germline V gene has CDR1 SNHLY and CDR2 FYNNEI. J lost 7 bases, V lost 3 bases, and 15 bases had no gene match. This CDR3 is 16 amino acids long. Filled out from reference TRBV2 and TRBJ2-7, the complete variable domain reads EPEVTQTPSHQVTQMGQEVILRCVPISNHLYFYWYRQILGQKVEFLVSFYNNEISEKSEIFDDQFSVERPDGSNFTLKIRSTKLEDSAMYFCASSESGGTLVEEQYFGPGTRLTVT.

The V call is TRBV5-3, the J call TRBJ1-5; D is ambiguous. TRBV5-3 is noted as an ORF with a role that remains uncertain. The V and J ends lost 4 bases and 5 bases respectively, with 13 bases between them. This CDR3 comprises 14 residues. The CDR3 loop reads CARSRGGFYQPQHF. Written as DNA, the CDR3 is TGTGCCAGAAGCCGGGGAGGGTTTTATCAGCCCCAGCATTTT.

The chain carries TRBV5-1 and TRBJ1-2, with a weak D call TRBD1 (6 bases). With 0 bases removed from V and 4 bases from J, the gap between germline ends came to 7 bases. CDR3 length: 13 amino acids. Looked up from germline, CDR1 is SGHRS and CDR2 is YFSETQ. CDR3 in amino acids: CASSLEQGYGYTF. CDR3 bases: TGCGCCAGCAGCTTGGAACAGGGCTATGGCTACACCTTC. Together with reference TRBV5-1 and TRBJ1-2, the CDR3 gives the full variable domain: KAGVTQTPRYLIKTRGQQVTLSCSPISGHRSVSWYQQTPGQGLQFLFEYFSETQRNKGNFPGRFSGRQFSNSRSEMNVSTLELGDSALYLCASSLEQGYGYTFGSGTRLTVV.

This rearrangement joins TRBV7-9 to TRBJ1-1; D gene unclear. The V end lost 2 bases, the J end lost 4 bases, and 11 bases lay between the germline ends. In germline, CDR1 is SEHNR, CDR2 FQNEAQ (reference sequence). There are 14 residues in the CDR3. The CDR3 reads CASSLTEGGTEAFF. DNA for the CDR3: TGTGCCAGCAGCTTAACGGAGGGCGGCACTGAAGCTTTCTTT.

This chain uses TRBV7-2 with TRBJ1-2, with 8 bases matching TRBD1. The CDR3 runs to 14 residues. V lost 5 bases and J lost 1; bases outside the gene matches: 3. Germline V gene lookup returns CDR1 SGHTA and CDR2 FQGNSA. The CDR3 region has the DNA TGTGCCAGCAGCATAGGACAGGGTAACTATGGCTACACCTTC. Translated: CASSIGQGNYGYTF. The whole variable domain, remainder taken from reference TRBV7-2 and TRBJ1-2, is GAGVSQSPSNKVTEKGKDVELRCDPISGHTALYWYRQSLGQGLEFLIYFQGNSAPDKSGLPSDRFSAERTGGSVSTLTIQRTQQEDSAVYLCASSIGQGNYGYTFGSGTRLTVV.

The rearrangement links TRBV30 to TRBJ2-4, with 8 nucleotides matching TRBD2. Germline V gene data show CDR1 as GTSNPN and CDR2 as SVGIG (reference sequence). The CDR3 totals 13 residues. The CDR3 sequence: CAISGSPKNIQYF. CDR3 nucleotide sequence: TGTGCGATCAGCGGGAGTCCCAAAAACATTCAGTACTTC.

This clone was seen only once. The chain uses TRBV5-1 and TRBJ2-1, with unresolved D. Trimming shortened V by 0 bases and J by 1 base, and 17 bases separated the two germline ends. The CDR3 spans 18 residues. CDR1 SGHRS and CDR2 YFSETQ come from the germline V gene. The CDR3 loop reads CASSLGPYGVGSYNEQFF. The CDR3 coding sequence is TGCGCCAGCAGCTTGGGGCCCTACGGCGTCGGGTCCTACAATGAGCAGTTCTTC. The full variable domain, completed using reference TRBV5-1 and TRBJ2-1, is KAGVTQTPRYLIKTRGQQVTLSCSPISGHRSVSWYQQTPGQGLQFLFEYFSETQRNKGNFPGRFSGRQFSNSRSEMNVSTLELGDSALYLCASSLGPYGVGSYNEQFFGPGTRLTVL.

The V and J genes are TRBV4-1 and TRBJ2-1; no reliable D call. The length of the CDR3 is 15 residues. Trimming cost V 4 bases and J 3 bases, with 13 bases left between them. In germline, CDR1 is MGHRA, CDR2 YSYEKL. CDR3 protein: CASSPDESFYNEQFF. The CDR3 DNA sequence: TGCGCCAGCAGCCCCGATGAGAGTTTCTACAATGAGCAGTTCTTC.

The gene calls are TRBV24-1 and TRBJ2-3; perhaps TRBD1 as D (7 bases). The CDR3 consists of 14 residues. V dropped 3 bases and J dropped 4 bases, with 10 bases sitting between them. From germline, CDR1 is KGHDR and CDR2 SFDVKD. The CDR3 here is CATSDTGEADTQYF. The CDR3 DNA reads as TGTGCCACCAGTGATACAGGGGAGGCAGATACGCAGTATTTT.

V gene TRBV9 combines with J gene TRBJ2-3, with D possibly being TRBD1 (5 bases). The germline V and J ends were trimmed by 4 bases and 0 bases, with 9 bases remaining between them. Germline assignment: CDR1 SGDLS and CDR2 YYNGEE. This CDR3 has 14 amino acids. The CDR3, as DNA: TGTGCCAGCAGCCTACGGACAAGCACAGATACGCAGTATTTT. Translated: CASSLRTSTDTQYF. The variable domain in full, completed from reference TRBV9 and TRBJ2-3, reads DSGVTQTPKHLITATGQRVTLRCSPRSGDLSVYWYQQSLDQGLQFLIQYYNGEERAKGNILERFSAQQFPDLHSELNLSSLELGDSALYFCASSLRTSTDTQYFGPGTRLTVL.

This chain links TRBV15 with TRBJ1-1; 8 nucleotides match TRBD1. V shed 5 bases and J 6 bases; nucleotides not matched to a gene: 2. Per the germline V gene, CDR1 is LNHNV and CDR2 is YYDKDF (reference sequence). This CDR3 contains 12 residues. The CDR3 DNA reads TGTGCCACCAGCGGGACAGGCGCTGAAGCTTTCTTT. Translating gives CATSGTGAEAFF.

V usage is TRBV19 and J usage is TRBJ2-7, with 7 bases aligning to TRBD2. The V gene end was trimmed by 1 base and the J gene end by 3 bases; junction bases not matched to a gene: 15. The CDR3 is 18 residues long. Germline CDR1 and CDR2: LNHDA and SQIVND (reference sequence). The CDR3 region has the DNA TGTGCCAGTAGTATAGCAGTCCCCGGACTAGGTTACTACTACGAGCAGTACTTC. Protein product: CASSIAVPGLGYYYEQYF.

V and J are TRBV9 and TRBJ2-1; 10 positions match TRBD2. Germline-derived CDR1 and CDR2 are SGDLS and YYNGEE. This CDR3 has 15 residues. The ends lost 3 bases at V and 5 bases at J; junction bases unmatched: 5. CDR3 amino acids: CASSGRLAGDNEQFF. For the CDR3, the DNA is TGTGCCAGCAGCGGTCGACTAGCGGGTGACAATGAGCAGTTCTTC.

V gene TRBV3-1 (or the pseudogene TRBV3-2) combines with J gene TRBJ1-1; 8 bases fit TRBD1. Trimming cost V 3 bases and J 1 base; bases outside gene matches: 4. The CDR3 sequence is 15 residues long. In germline, CDR1 is LGHDT, CDR2 YNNKEL (reference sequence). The CDR3 DNA sequence: TGTGCCAGCAGCCACACCGGGACAGGGAACACTGAAGCTTTCTTT. This codes for CASSHTGTGNTEAFF.

This clone was picked up many times. The rearrangement joins TRBV9 to TRBJ2-2; D perhaps matches TRBD2 (5 bases). V lost 0 bases and J lost 3, with 6 bases in between. The CDR3 consists of 14 residues. Germline CDR1 is SGDLS and CDR2 is YYNGEE. CDR3 nucleotides: TGTGCCAGCAGCGTAGTCGGGGACACCGGGGAGCTGTTTTTT. Translating it yields CASSVVGDTGELFF. Using reference TRBV9 and TRBJ2-2 for the parts outside the CDR3, the full variable domain is DSGVTQTPKHLITATGQRVTLRCSPRSGDLSVYWYQQSLDQGLQFLIQYYNGEERAKGNILERFSAQQFPDLHSELNLSSLELGDSALYFCASSVVGDTGELFFGEGSRLTVL.

The chain carries TRBV7-2 and TRBJ2-3, with D maybe TRBD1 (5 bases). This CDR3 contains 13 residues. Germline V CDR1 and CDR2: SGHTA, FQGNSA. V was clipped by 5 bases and J by 4 bases, with 10 bases between them. CDR3 bases: TGTGCCAGCAGCAGGACAAATCCAGATACGCAGTATTTT. It encodes CASSRTNPDTQYF.

The chain combines TRBV20-1 with TRBJ1-3; no definite D call. V was shortened by 2 bases and J by 7 bases, with 6 bases between the two germline ends. In germline, CDR1 is DFQATT, CDR2 SNEGSKA (reference sequence). The CDR3 runs to 11 residues. CDR3 sequence reads: CSARSGNTIYF. DNA of the CDR3: TGCAGTGCTAGATCGGGGAACACCATATATTTT.